These T cell receptor beta chains were read from a single sample in a study of CD8+ T cells in alopecia areata. Here immunoSEQ multiplex PCR was the method, and the copy in TCRdb shows in-frame clones only, minus some. The sample lists roughly 280,000 clones, around three fifths occurring once. The sequencing used CD4+ T cells sorted from blood, collected around week 53, from a patient treated with tofacitinib. These receptors came from a human donor with alopecia areata. Both conserved end residues are part of each CDR3. The D gene is left open where the match is weak. Part of the rows lack a size; the others show once, few, many or a class for expanded clones.

NA	TRBV27	NA	TRBJ2-6	TGTGCCAGCAGTTATGTGGCTGGGGCCAACGTCCTGACTTTC	CASSYVAGANVLTF
NA	TRBV7-8	NA	TRBJ2-7	TGTGCCAGCAGCTTAGCGCTGGACAGACCCTACGAGCAGTACTTC	CASSLALDRPYEQYF
once	TRBV5-4	TRBD1	TRBJ2-7	TGTGCCAGCAGCTCCACAGGGGAAAATGGCTACGAGCAGTACTTC	CASSSTGENGYEQYF
NA	TRBV29-1	TRBD1	TRBJ2-5	TGCAGCGTTGATCTGACAGGGAAGGAGACCCAGTACTTC	CSVDLTGKETQYF
NA	TRBV9	TRBD1	TRBJ2-7	TGTGCCAGCAGCGCAGGACAGGGTCGCTCCTACGAGCAGTACTTC	CASSAGQGRSYEQYF
few	TRBV18	NA	TRBJ1-5	TGTGCCAGCTCCCTGATTGAGGATCGCAATCAGCCCCAGCATTTT	CASSLIEDRNQPQHF
NA	TRBV4-1	NA	TRBJ1-2	TGCGCCAGCAGCCAAGTACAGGTCAATGGCTACACCTTC	CASSQVQVNGYTF
NA	TRBV27	NA	TRBJ1-6	TGTGCCAGCAGTGCCAGGGATCGTCGCAATTCACCCCTCCACTTT	CASSARDRRNSPLHF
NA	TRBV7-6	NA	TRBJ2-2	TGTGCCAGCAGCTTATTCACGGAGAACACCGGGGAGCTGTTTTTT	CASSLFTENTGELFF
NA	TRBV10-3	TRBD1	TRBJ2-7	TGTGCCATCCGCCCTGAGGGACAGGGTCGCGAGCAGTACTTC	CAIRPEGQGREQYF
few	TRBV29-1	NA	TRBJ1-2	TGCAGCGTTGCTGATTATGGCTACACCTTC	CSVADYGYTF
NA	TRBV15	NA	TRBJ1-5	TGTGCCACCAGCAGAGATCGTGCAGGGCTCAATCAGCCCCAGCATTTT	CATSRDRAGLNQPQHF
NA	TRBV9	NA	TRBJ1-5	TGTGCCAGCAGCGTATCCCCAAATAGCAATCAGCCCCAGCATTTT	CASSVSPNSNQPQHF
NA	TRBV15	NA	TRBJ2-5	TGTGCCACCAGCAGAGTCGCAGGGTGGGAGACCCAGTACTTC	CATSRVAGWETQYF
NA	TRBV2	NA	TRBJ1-6	TGTGCCAGCAGTGAACCCCTAGCGCAGGGTAATTCACCCCTCCACTTT	CASSEPLAQGNSPLHF
NA	TRBV5-1	NA	TRBJ2-6	TGCGCCAGCAGCCCGGACCTCTCTGGGGCCAACGTCCTGACTTTC	CASSPDLSGANVLTF
few	TRBV7-2	TRBD1	TRBJ2-5	TGTGCCAGCAGCTCCTACAGGGGGCGGGGGCAAGAGACCCAGTACTTC	CASSSYRGRGQETQYF
NA	TRBV9	TRBD1	TRBJ2-1	TGTGCCAGCAGCCTTACGGGACAGGGGAACAATGAGCAGTTCTTC	CASSLTGQGNNEQFF
once	TRBV11-1	NA	TRBJ2-1	TGTGCCAGCAGCTTAGGACAACCCGGGGCCAATGAGCAGTTCTTC	CASSLGQPGANEQFF
few	TRBV5-1	TRBD1	TRBJ2-7	TGCGCCAGCAGCTCCGGGACAGGAGCCTACGAGCAGTACTTC	CASSSGTGAYEQYF
NA	TRBV29-1	NA	TRBJ1-2	TGCAGCGTTGTGGGGGCTGGGTCGGGCTACACCTTC	CSVVGAGSGYTF
NA	TRBV4-1	NA	TRBJ2-5	TGCGCCAGCAGCCAAGACAGGGGAGAGACCCAGTACTTC	CASSQDRGETQYF